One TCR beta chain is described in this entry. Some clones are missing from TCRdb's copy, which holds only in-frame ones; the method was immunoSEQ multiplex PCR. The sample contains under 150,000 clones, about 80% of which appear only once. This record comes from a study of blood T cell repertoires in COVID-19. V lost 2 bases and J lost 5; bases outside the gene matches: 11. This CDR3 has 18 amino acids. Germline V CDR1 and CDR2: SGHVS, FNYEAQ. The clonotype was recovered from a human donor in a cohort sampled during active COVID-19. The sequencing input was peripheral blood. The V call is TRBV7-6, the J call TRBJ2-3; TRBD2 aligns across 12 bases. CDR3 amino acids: CASSLTPRLAGVIDTQYF. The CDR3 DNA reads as TGTGCCAGCAGCTTAACACCTCGACTAGCGGGAGTGATAGATACGCAGTATTTT.